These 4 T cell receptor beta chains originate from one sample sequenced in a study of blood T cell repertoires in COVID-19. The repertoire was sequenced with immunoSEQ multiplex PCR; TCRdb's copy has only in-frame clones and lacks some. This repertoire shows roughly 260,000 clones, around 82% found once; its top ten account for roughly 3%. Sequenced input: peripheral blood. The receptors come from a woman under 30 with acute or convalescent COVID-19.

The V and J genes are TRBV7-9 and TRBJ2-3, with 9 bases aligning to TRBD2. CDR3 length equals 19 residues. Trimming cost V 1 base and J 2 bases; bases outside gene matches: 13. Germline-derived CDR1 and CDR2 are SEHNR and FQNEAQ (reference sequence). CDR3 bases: TGTGCCAGCAGCTTAGAAGGGTGGTCTGGCGGGAGGGCCACAGATACGCAGTATTTT. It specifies CASSLEGWSGGRATDTQYF.

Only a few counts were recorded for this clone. CDR3 protein: CASSFLSSNYGYTF. DNA for the CDR3: TGTGCCAGCAGCTTTCTCTCCTCTAACTATGGCTACACCTTC. V is TRBV7-9 and J is TRBJ1-2; D is unresolved. The CDR3 has 14 amino acids. The V and J ends lost 3 bases and 0 bases respectively, with 8 bases between them. The V gene's germline CDR1 is SEHNR and CDR2 FQNEAQ (reference sequence).

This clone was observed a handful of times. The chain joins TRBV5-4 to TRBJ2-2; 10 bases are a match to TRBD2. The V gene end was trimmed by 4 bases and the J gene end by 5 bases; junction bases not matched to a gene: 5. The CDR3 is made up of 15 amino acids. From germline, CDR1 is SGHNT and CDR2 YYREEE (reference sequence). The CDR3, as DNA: TGTGCCAGCAGCCCAGGACTAGCGGAGACCGGGGAGCTGTTTTTT. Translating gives CASSPGLAETGELFF.

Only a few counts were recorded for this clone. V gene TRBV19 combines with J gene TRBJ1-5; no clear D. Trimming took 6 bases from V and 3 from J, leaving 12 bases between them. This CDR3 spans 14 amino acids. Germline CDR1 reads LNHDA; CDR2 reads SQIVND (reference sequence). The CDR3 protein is CASRDGKFNQPQHF. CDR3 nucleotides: TGTGCCAGTAGGGACGGGAAATTCAATCAGCCCCAGCATTTT. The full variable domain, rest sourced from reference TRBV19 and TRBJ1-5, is DGGITQSPKYLFRKEGQNVTLSCEQNLNHDAMYWYRQDPGQGLRLIYYSQIVNDFQKGDIAEGYSVSREKKESFPLTVTSAQKNPTAFYLCASRDGKFNQPQHFGDGTRLSIL.